The next 29 T cell receptor beta chains were all read from a single sample in a study of shared clonotypes between healthy human individuals. The repertoire was sequenced with immunoSEQ multiplex PCR; TCRdb's copy has only in-frame clones and lacks some. This sample carries roughly 2,300,000 clones, around 90% of them seen once, and the ten largest clones take around 0.4%. The sequencing input was naive CD4+ T cells from PBMCs. Sample subset: CD45RA+ positively selected. Receptors originate from a young man in good health. Some clones in this sample may be carry-over from other donors' samples.

The V gene is TRBV5-5, the J gene TRBJ2-3, with TRBD2 as a possible D gene (6 bases). The CDR3 loop spans 16 amino acids. V was pared by 4 bases and J by 1 base, with 16 bases between. The germline V gene encodes CDR1 SGHKS and CDR2 YYEKEE (reference sequence). CDR3 region: CASSANSGLGTDTQYF. CDR3 in DNA: TGTGCCAGCAGCGCAAATAGCGGCCTTGGCACAGATACGCAGTATTTT.

This rearrangement joins TRBV5-1 to TRBJ2-1, with 10 bases that match TRBD1. V gave up 4 bases and J gave up 5 bases; unmatched junction bases: 6. CDR1 is SGHRS and CDR2 is YFSETQ in the germline V gene. The CDR3 totals 15 residues. CDR3 sequence: CASSPDRGAHNEQFF. The DNA of the CDR3 is TGCGCCAGCAGCCCGGACAGGGGGGCTCACAATGAGCAGTTCTTC.

Only a few counts were recorded for this clone. J is TRBJ1-4 and V is TRBV29-1; a possible D gene is TRBD1 (6 bases). This CDR3 is 12 amino acids long. Germline V CDR1 and CDR2: SQVTM, ANQGSEA. V lost 7 bases and J lost 8, with 14 bases in between. CDR3 nucleotides: TGCAGCGCCACTGGGAGGGGGGAAAAACTGTTTTTT. Translated: CSATGRGEKLFF.

The V gene is TRBV5-1, the J gene TRBJ1-4; D is unclear. The CDR3 runs 14 residues. The germline V gene has CDR1 SGHRS and CDR2 YFSETQ. Trimming pared 4 bases from V and 8 bases from J, leaving 15 bases between. CDR3 protein: CASSTGGLREKLFF. The CDR3 DNA reads TGCGCCAGCAGCACTGGTGGGTTAAGGGAAAAACTGTTTTTT.

The rearrangement links TRBV5-4 to TRBJ1-1; the D gene is possibly TRBD1 (5 bases). Germline CDR1 is SGHNT and CDR2 is YYREEE (reference sequence). V lost 5 bases and J 4 bases, leaving 15 bases between the germline ends. There are 14 residues in the CDR3. CDR3 in amino acids: CASRSYGGVTEAFF. The CDR3 DNA sequence: TGTGCCAGCAGGAGCTACGGGGGGGTCACTGAAGCTTTCTTT.

The V and J genes are TRBV27 and TRBJ2-7; TRBD2 matches at 8 bases. In germline, CDR1 is MNHEY, CDR2 SMNVEV (reference sequence). The V segment lost 5 bases and the J segment 2 bases; nucleotides outside the gene matches: 8. This CDR3 is built from 15 residues. This chain's CDR3 is CASSPHWREAYEQYF. The DNA for the CDR3 is TGTGCCAGCAGTCCGCACTGGCGGGAGGCCTACGAGCAGTACTTC.

The chain combines TRBV7-7 with TRBJ2-1; perhaps TRBD1 as D (5 bases). CDR3 length: 13 residues. Trimming shortened V by 3 bases and J by 7 bases, and 10 bases separated the two germline ends. From germline, CDR1 is SSHAT and CDR2 FNYEAQ (reference sequence). CDR3 DNA sequence: TGTGCCAGCAGCTTGGGGCCCACGAATGAGCAGTTCTTC. It translates to CASSLGPTNEQFF.

This rearrangement joins TRBV4-3 to TRBJ2-7; 12 nucleotides align to TRBD2. V trimming: 3 bases; J trimming: 6 bases; junction bases outside the gene matches: 6. The CDR3 extends over 15 amino acids. Per germline, CDR1 LGHNA and CDR2 YSLEER. The CDR3, as DNA: TGCGCCAGCAGCCAGACTAGCGGGGGCCTCCGCGAGCAGTACTTC. Its protein is CASSQTSGGLREQYF.

On this clone itself: Other DNA sequences in this specimen translate into the identical CDR3. The J gene is TRBJ2-1, the V gene TRBV9; D unresolved. This CDR3 has 15 residues. With 0 bases removed from V and 0 bases from J, the gap between germline ends came to 7 bases. Germline V gives CDR1 SGDLS, CDR2 YYNGEE. The CDR3 DNA is TGTGCCAGCAGCGTAGGGCCCAGCTCCTACAATGAGCAGTTCTTC. Translating it yields CASSVGPSSYNEQFF.

The V call is TRBV27, the J call TRBJ2-7; TRBD2 aligns across 9 bases. This CDR3 has 16 residues. Germline values: CDR1 MNHEY, CDR2 SMNVEV (reference sequence). The V segment lost 1 base and the J segment 7 bases; nucleotides outside the gene matches: 11. The CDR3: CASSLLGLAGPPEQYF. In DNA, the CDR3 is TGTGCCAGCAGTTTATTAGGGCTAGCGGGACCCCCTGAGCAGTACTTC.

V is TRBV7-7 and J is TRBJ2-3; D possibly corresponds to TRBD1 (5 bases). V was cut by 2 bases and J by 6 bases, with 15 bases left in between. Germline CDR1 reads SSHAT; CDR2 reads FNYEAQ (reference sequence). This CDR3 spans 15 amino acids. CDR3 amino acids: CASSLSGFPGDTQYF. The DNA of the CDR3 is TGTGCCAGCAGCTTATCCGGGTTCCCAGGGGATACGCAGTATTTT.

The CDR3: CASSGRRGRVSDEQYF. The CDR3 nucleotides are TGTGCCAGCAGCGGCCGACGCGGCAGGGTAAGCGACGAGCAGTACTTC. The rearrangement joins TRBV5-4 to TRBJ2-7, with a possible D match to TRBD1 (5 bases). Germline loops: CDR1 SGHNT, CDR2 YYREEE (reference sequence). The CDR3 contains 16 residues. V was trimmed by 4 bases and J by 5 bases, leaving 22 bases between them. The full variable domain, rest sourced from reference TRBV5-4 and TRBJ2-7, is ETGVTQSPTHLIKTRGQQVTLRCSSQSGHNTVSWYQQALGQGPQFIFQYYREEENGRGNFPPRFSGLQFPNYSSELNVNALELDDSALYLCASSGRRGRVSDEQYFGPGTRLTVT.

CDR3 sequence reads: CASSRTWTRDTQYF. In nucleotides, the CDR3 is TGTGCCAGCAGTCGGACTTGGACCCGGGATACGCAGTATTTT. This chain links TRBV6-5 with TRBJ2-3; a possible D gene is TRBD2 (5 bases). Germline V gene lookup returns CDR1 MNHEY and CDR2 SVGAGI. CDR3 length: 14 amino acids. V was trimmed by 5 bases and J by 6 bases, leaving 15 bases between them.

For this clone: Other DNA sequences in this sample translate to the same CDR3. V usage is TRBV5-1 and J usage is TRBJ1-5, with TRBD1 as a possible D gene (6 bases). V was cut by 0 bases and J by 1 base, with 8 bases left in between. The CDR3 contains 15 residues. Per the germline V gene, CDR1 is SGHRS and CDR2 is YFSETQ. In DNA, the CDR3 is TGCGCCAGCAGCTTGGGTGACAGGAGCAATCAGCCCCAGCATTTT. Translation: CASSLGDRSNQPQHF.

The chain employs TRBV7-2 and TRBJ2-7; 8 positions agree with TRBD2. CDR1 SGHTA and CDR2 FQGNSA come from the germline V gene. V lost 1 base, J lost 2 bases, and 4 bases stayed unmatched. The CDR3 contains 15 residues. CDR3 protein: CASSLVYSGTYEQYF. Here the CDR3 DNA reads TGTGCCAGCAGCTTAGTATATAGCGGGACCTACGAGCAGTACTTC.

To note about this clone: Other DNA sequences of this sample code for an identical CDR3. V is TRBV7-3 and J is TRBJ2-7; D may match TRBD1 or TRBD2 (5 bases each). The V gene's germline CDR1 is SGHTA and CDR2 FQGTGA. The CDR3 loop spans 14 amino acids. The V gene lost 2 bases and the J gene lost 2 bases, with 10 bases spanning the gap. The CDR3 region has the DNA TGTGCCAGCAGCTTAGGCCAGGGAGCCTACGAGCAGTACTTC. Encoded protein: CASSLGQGAYEQYF. Using reference TRBV7-3 and TRBJ2-7 for the parts outside the CDR3, the full variable domain is GAGVSQTPSNKVTEKGKYVELRCDPISGHTALYWYRQSLGQGPEFLIYFQGTGAADDSGLPNDRFFAVRPEGSVSTLKIQRTERGDSAVYLCASSLGQGAYEQYFGPGTRLTVT.

In this sample, this clone turned up once. The V call is TRBV19, the J call TRBJ1-5; D is perhaps TRBD1 (6 bases). Trimming took off 2 bases at V and 0 bases at J, with 11 bases between the two ends. Germline CDR1 reads LNHDA; CDR2 reads SQIVND (reference sequence). The CDR3 length is 16 residues. Here the CDR3 DNA reads TGTGCCAGTAGTATATGGGGGCAAGATAGCAATCAGCCCCAGCATTTT. Translated, it gives CASSIWGQDSNQPQHF.

V gene TRBV21-1 combines with J gene TRBJ2-5; the table assigns TRBD1, which was not confirmed against the DNA. TRBV21-1 is flagged as a pseudogene. The CDR3 covers 14 residues. CDR3 residues: CASKSGQGEETQYF. The CDR3 DNA is TGTGCCAGCAAGTCGGGACAGGGAGAAGAGACCCAGTACTTC.

V usage is TRBV5-1 and J usage is TRBJ1-5; D is ambiguous. This CDR3 has 13 amino acids. V lost 4 bases and J lost 5, with 10 bases in between. The V gene's germline CDR1 is SGHRS and CDR2 YFSETQ. The DNA for the CDR3 is TGCGCCAGCAGCAAGGACGGGGATCAGCCCCAGCATTTT. Its protein product is CASSKDGDQPQHF.

The chain uses TRBV2 and TRBJ2-7; D tentatively reads TRBD1 or TRBD2 (6 bases each). Germline CDR1 and CDR2: SNHLY and FYNNEI. V was cut by 5 bases and J by 2 bases, with 13 bases left in between. The CDR3 is made up of 14 amino acids. For the CDR3, the DNA is TGTGCCAGCAGTAATAGGGGGGTACCCTACGAGCAGTACTTC. Residues: CASSNRGVPYEQYF.

The chain combines TRBV9 with TRBJ1-2; D is unclear. The germline V gene encodes CDR1 SGDLS and CDR2 YYNGEE. CDR3 size: 13 residues. Trimming took off 0 bases at V and 0 bases at J, with 3 bases between the two ends. Written as DNA, the CDR3 is TGTGCCAGCAGCGTAGTCTCTAACTATGGCTACACCTTC. Protein product: CASSVVSNYGYTF.

About this clone itself: Other DNA sequences within the sample encode an identical CDR3. The gene calls are TRBV5-6 and TRBJ2-1; D is unresolved. The V gene lost 0 bases and the J gene lost 5 bases, with 3 bases spanning the gap. The CDR3 length is 12 residues. The V gene's germline CDR1 is SGHDT and CDR2 YYEEEE. CDR3 nucleotide sequence: TGTGCCAGCAGCTTGGTCGACAATGAGCAGTTCTTC. It specifies CASSLVDNEQFF.

The chain recombines TRBV28 with TRBJ1-5, with TRBD1 matching 7 bases. J lost 7 bases, V lost 10 bases, and 7 bases had no gene match. The V gene's germline CDR1 is MDHEN and CDR2 SYDVKM. The CDR3 runs to 12 residues. CDR3 DNA: TGTGCCACCCGGGGCAGGGGGCAGCCCCAGCATTTT. Protein sequence: CATRGRGQPQHF.

Written as DNA, the CDR3 is TGTGCCAGCAGTTTCTTCGGGGCTAACACCGGGGAGCTGTTTTTT. This translates into CASSFFGANTGELFF. This chain joins TRBV28 and TRBJ2-2, with D possibly being TRBD1 or TRBD2 (5 bases each). Germline-derived CDR1 and CDR2 are MDHEN and SYDVKM. The V gene lost 3 bases and the J gene lost 2 bases, with 10 bases spanning the gap. This CDR3 spans 15 amino acids.

Here the CDR3 reads CASSRYTRLAGRTDTQYF. CDR3 coding DNA: TGTGCCAGCAGCCGCTATACACGACTAGCGGGAAGGACAGATACGCAGTATTTT. This sequence joins TRBV7-2 and TRBJ2-3, with TRBD2 matching 11 bases. Germline CDR1 is SGHTA and CDR2 is FQGNSA. After removal of 5 bases from V and 3 bases from J, the junction contained 13 bases not matched to a gene. The CDR3 loop spans 18 amino acids.

The V gene is TRBV5-1, the J gene TRBJ1-4, with 7 positions matching TRBD1. The CDR3 totals 15 residues. Germline loops: CDR1 SGHRS, CDR2 YFSETQ. With 0 bases clipped from V and 7 bases from J, the junction kept 6 bases outside the gene matches. The CDR3 region is CASSLGGQRSEKLFF. CDR3 nucleotides: TGCGCCAGCAGCTTGGGGGGACAGAGGAGTGAAAAACTGTTTTTT. The entire variable domain, with the rest obtained from reference TRBV5-1 and TRBJ1-4, is as follows: KAGVTQTPRYLIKTRGQQVTLSCSPISGHRSVSWYQQTPGQGLQFLFEYFSETQRNKGNFPGRFSGRQFSNSRSEMNVSTLELGDSALYLCASSLGGQRSEKLFFGSGTQLSVL.

The V gene is TRBV15, the J gene TRBJ2-2, with 9 bases fitting TRBD2. Germline CDR1 reads LNHNV; CDR2 reads YYDKDF (reference sequence). This CDR3 is 14 amino acids long. V gave up 9 bases and J gave up 4 bases; unmatched junction bases: 6. The CDR3 is CATRAGGFTGELFF. CDR3 DNA: TGTGCCACGAGAGCGGGAGGCTTCACCGGGGAGCTGTTTTTT.

This chain joins TRBV5-4 and TRBJ2-7; D is uncertain. From germline, CDR1 is SGHNT and CDR2 YYREEE (reference sequence). V was trimmed by 1 base and J by 3 bases, leaving 8 bases between them. The CDR3 covers 13 residues. For the CDR3, the DNA is TGTGCCAGCAGCTTGCACGAGATCTACGAGCAGTACTTC. It yields the protein CASSLHEIYEQYF.

V and J are TRBV5-1 and TRBJ1-1; 7 bases agree with TRBD1. V lost 4 bases to trimming and J lost 6 bases; unmatched junction nucleotides: 9. This CDR3 has 14 residues. The germline V gene has CDR1 SGHRS and CDR2 YFSETQ. CDR3 DNA: TGCGCCAGCAGCCCGGACAGGTTGAGCCCTGAAGCTTTCTTT. Its translation is CASSPDRLSPEAFF.